The 11 T cell receptor beta chains listed next were all sequenced from one sample in a study of OX40 agonist ivuxolimab in advanced cancers. Profiling relied on immunoSEQ multiplex PCR, and the TCRdb table lists in-frame clones only, not all of them. The sample holds 65,000 to 85,000 clones; approximately 90% are singletons and the top ten take 0.45% to 0.6%. Sequenced here: CD4+ or CD8+ T cells sorted from blood, sampled in a trial of the OX40 agonist ivuxolimab. All receptors derive from an adult with an advanced solid tumor such as melanoma, head and neck, liver or kidney cancer.

This chain uses TRBV7-2 with TRBJ2-1; perhaps TRBD1 as D (6 bases). The CDR3 consists of 13 residues. CDR1 and CDR2 from the germline V gene are SGHTA and FQGNSA. V dropped 5 bases and J dropped 6 bases, with 11 bases sitting between them. As DNA, the CDR3 is TGTGCCAGCAGCCAAACAGGGATCAATGAGCAGTTCTTC. Encoded protein: CASSQTGINEQFF.

J is TRBJ1-2 and V is TRBV29-1; D remains unclear. Germline V gene lookup returns CDR1 SQVTM and CDR2 ANQGSEA. V gave up 1 base and J gave up 8 bases, with 8 bases separating them. The CDR3 contains 11 residues. The CDR3 sequence is CSVEGLEGYTF. The CDR3 nucleotides read TGCAGCGTTGAAGGTCTGGAGGGCTACACCTTC.

The V gene is TRBV14, the J gene TRBJ1-2; D unresolved. V lost 5 bases to trimming and J lost 4 bases, with 11 bases between them. The germline CDR1 and CDR2 sequences are SGHDN and FVKESK. The CDR3 is made up of 13 amino acids. The CDR3 sequence: CASSEYRSYGYTF. CDR3 nucleotide sequence: TGTGCCAGCAGCGAATATCGGTCCTATGGCTACACCTTC.

This chain uses TRBV11-2 with TRBJ1-1; no definite D call. Germline CDR1 is SGHAT and CDR2 is FQNNGV. V lost 0 bases, J lost 5 bases, and 7 bases lay in between. The CDR3 totals 13 residues. In nucleotides, the CDR3 is TGTGCCAGCAGCTTAGACGGTGGGACTGAAGCTTTCTTT. Its protein product is CASSLDGGTEAFF.

The chain links TRBV10-3 to TRBJ2-1; no firm D call. Germline V gene sequence: CDR1 ENHRY, CDR2 SYGVKD. The CDR3 length is 15 residues. Trimming shortened V by 3 bases and J by 7 bases, and 16 bases separated the two germline ends. The CDR3 nucleotides are TGTGCCATCAGTGAAGGTACGGGCCCGAGGAATGAGCAGTTCTTC. Encoded protein: CAISEGTGPRNEQFF.

The chain links TRBV5-8 to TRBJ2-5; D may be TRBD2 (5 bases). This CDR3 has 11 residues. Trimming shortened V by 2 bases and J by 6 bases, and 5 bases separated the two germline ends. The germline CDR1 and CDR2 sequences are SGHTS and YDEGEE. The CDR3 spells CASSFGKTQYF. CDR3 nucleotides: TGTGCCAGCAGCTTCGGGAAGACCCAGTACTTC.

V is TRBV5-1 and J is TRBJ2-2; TRBD2 matches 11 bases. The germline CDR1 and CDR2 sequences are SGHRS and YFSETQ. Unmatched junction bases numbered 3, after V lost 2 bases and J lost 3 bases. The CDR3 runs 16 residues. In DNA form, the CDR3 reads TGCGCCAGCAGCTTTCTAGCGGGGGGATACACCGGGGAGCTGTTTTTT. Translated: CASSFLAGGYTGELFF.

The chain uses TRBV5-1 and TRBJ2-3; D may be TRBD2 (5 bases). The CDR3 consists of 14 residues. Germline V lookup: CDR1 SGHRS, CDR2 YFSETQ. With 4 bases removed from V and 1 base from J, the gap between germline ends came to 10 bases. DNA of the CDR3: TGCGCCAGCAGCGGAGGCGACCGCACAGATACGCAGTATTTT. Translating gives CASSGGDRTDTQYF.

The rearrangement joins TRBV7-2 to TRBJ2-3, with no clear D. CDR1 SGHTA and CDR2 FQGNSA come from the germline V gene. The length of the CDR3 is 14 residues. Trimming took off 2 bases at V and 1 base at J, with 7 bases between the two ends. The CDR3 here is CASSLPPGTDTQYF. CDR3 nucleotide sequence: TGTGCCAGCAGCTTACCCCCCGGCACAGATACGCAGTATTTT.

The V call is TRBV20-1, the J call TRBJ1-2; D is unclear. V was trimmed by 4 bases and J by 8 bases, leaving 11 bases between them. CDR3 length: 11 residues. Per the germline V gene, CDR1 is DFQATT and CDR2 is SNEGSKA (reference sequence). This CDR3 is CSAKDVGGYTF. The CDR3, as DNA: TGCAGTGCTAAGGATGTGGGGGGCTACACCTTC.

This sequence joins TRBV5-1 and TRBJ2-5; the match to TRBD2 covers 7 bases. Germline lookup yields CDR1 SGHRS and CDR2 YFSETQ. The J segment lost 5 bases and the V segment lost 2 bases, leaving 6 bases of the junction unmatched. The CDR3 runs to 14 residues. The CDR3 region has the DNA TGCGCCAGCAGCTTCACAACTAGCGCGGAGACCCAGTACTTC. Translation gives CASSFTTSAETQYF.